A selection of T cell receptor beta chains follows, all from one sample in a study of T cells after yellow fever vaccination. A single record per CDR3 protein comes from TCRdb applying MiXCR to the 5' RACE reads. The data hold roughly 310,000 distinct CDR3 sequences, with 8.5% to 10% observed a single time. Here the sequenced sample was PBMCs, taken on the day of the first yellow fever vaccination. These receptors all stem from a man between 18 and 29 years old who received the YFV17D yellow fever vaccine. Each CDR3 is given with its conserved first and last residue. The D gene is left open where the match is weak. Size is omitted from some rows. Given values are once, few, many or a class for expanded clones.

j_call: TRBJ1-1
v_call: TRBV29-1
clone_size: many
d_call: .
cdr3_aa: CSVTEGLGTEAFF
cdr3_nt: TGCAGCGTCACAGAAGGTTTAGGCACTGAAGCTTTCTTT

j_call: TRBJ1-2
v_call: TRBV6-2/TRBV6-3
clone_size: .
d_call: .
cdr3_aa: CASSYTGPYGYTF
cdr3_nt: TGTGCCAGCAGTTACACCGGACCCTATGGCTACACCTTC

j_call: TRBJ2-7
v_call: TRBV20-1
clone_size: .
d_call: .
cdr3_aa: CSARAFGREQYF
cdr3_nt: TGCAGTGCTAGAGCGTTCGGTCGCGAGCAGTACTTC

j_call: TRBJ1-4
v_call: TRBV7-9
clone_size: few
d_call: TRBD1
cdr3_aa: CASSGTDTNEKLFF
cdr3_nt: TGTGCCAGCAGCGGGACAGATACTAATGAAAAACTGTTTTTT

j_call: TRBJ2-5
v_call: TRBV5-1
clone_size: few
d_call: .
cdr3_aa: CASSSGQGNFETQYF
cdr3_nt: TGCGCCAGCAGCTCGGGCCAGGGGAACTTTGAGACCCAGTACTTC

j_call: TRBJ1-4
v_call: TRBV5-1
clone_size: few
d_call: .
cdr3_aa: CASSRAGATDEKLFF
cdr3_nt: TGCGCCAGCAGCCGAGCGGGGGCAACAGACGAAAAACTGTTTTTT

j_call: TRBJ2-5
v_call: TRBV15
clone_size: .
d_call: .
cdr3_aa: CATSRILQETQYF
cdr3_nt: TGTGCCACCAGCAGAATCCTGCAAGAGACCCAGTACTTC

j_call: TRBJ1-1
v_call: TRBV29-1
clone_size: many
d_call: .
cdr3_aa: CSVGNRARTEAFF
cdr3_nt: TGCAGCGTTGGTAACAGGGCGAGGACTGAAGCTTTCTTT

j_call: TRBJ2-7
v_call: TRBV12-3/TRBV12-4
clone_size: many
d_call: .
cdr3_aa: CASSSGGGAYEQYF
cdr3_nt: TGTGCCAGCAGTAGCGGTGGGGGAGCCTACGAGCAGTACTTC

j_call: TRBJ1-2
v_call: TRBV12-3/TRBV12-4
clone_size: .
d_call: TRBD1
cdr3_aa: CASSLQGAYYGYTF
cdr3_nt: TGTGCCAGCAGTTTACAGGGGGCCTACTATGGCTACACCTTC

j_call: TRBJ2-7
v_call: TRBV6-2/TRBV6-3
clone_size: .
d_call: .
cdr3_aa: CATAEGGRNEQYF
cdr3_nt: TGTGCCACCGCTGAGGGGGGCAGGAACGAGCAGTACTTC

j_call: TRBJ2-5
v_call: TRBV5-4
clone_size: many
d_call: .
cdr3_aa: CASSLYVGRKTQYF
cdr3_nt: TGTGCCAGCAGCTTGTATGTGGGGAGGAAGACCCAGTACTTC

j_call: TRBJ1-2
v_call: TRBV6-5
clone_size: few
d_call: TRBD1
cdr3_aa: CASRDRGLHDTF
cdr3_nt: TGTGCCAGCAGAGACAGGGGGCTTCACGACACCTTC

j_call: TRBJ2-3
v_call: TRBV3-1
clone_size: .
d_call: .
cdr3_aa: CATAGTSTDTQYF
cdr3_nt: TGTGCCACCGCCGGGACTAGCACAGATACGCAGTATTTT

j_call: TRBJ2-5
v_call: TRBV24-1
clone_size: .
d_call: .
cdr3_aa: CATSDGVRETQYF
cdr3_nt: TGTGCCACCAGTGACGGGGTGAGAGAGACCCAGTACTTC

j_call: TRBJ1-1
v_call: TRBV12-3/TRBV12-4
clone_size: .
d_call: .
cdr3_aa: CASSFPSGNTEAFF
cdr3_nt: TGTGCCAGCAGTTTTCCAAGTGGGAACACTGAAGCTTTCTTT

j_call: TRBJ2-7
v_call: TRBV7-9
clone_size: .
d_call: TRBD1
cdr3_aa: CASSSGTGAPTAEQYF
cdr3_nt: TGTGCCAGCAGCTCCGGGACAGGGGCCCCCACAGCCGAGCAGTACTTC

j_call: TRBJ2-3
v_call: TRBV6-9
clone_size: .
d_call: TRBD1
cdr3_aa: CASSPRDYRGSTQYF
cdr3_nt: TGTGCCAGCAGCCCAAGAGACTACAGGGGGTCGACGCAGTATTTT

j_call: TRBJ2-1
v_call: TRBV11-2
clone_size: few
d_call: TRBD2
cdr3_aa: CASSIFSGGSYNEQFF
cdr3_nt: TGTGCCAGCAGCATATTTAGCGGGGGGAGCTACAATGAGCAGTTCTTC

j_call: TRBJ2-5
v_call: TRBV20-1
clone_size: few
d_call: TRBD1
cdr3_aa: CSARDFRGTETQYF
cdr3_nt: TGCAGTGCTAGAGACTTCAGGGGGACGGAGACCCAGTACTTC

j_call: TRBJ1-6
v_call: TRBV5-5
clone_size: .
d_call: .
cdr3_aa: CASSFGVGSPLHF
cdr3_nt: TGTGCCAGCAGCTTCGGGGTGGGTTCACCCCTCCACTTT

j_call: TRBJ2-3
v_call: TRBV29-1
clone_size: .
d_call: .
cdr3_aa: CSGGLPPDTQYF
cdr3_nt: TGCAGCGGGGGACTCCCCCCGGATACGCAGTATTTT

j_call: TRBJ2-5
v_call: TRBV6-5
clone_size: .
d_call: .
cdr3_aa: CASSQTKETQYF
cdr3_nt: TGTGCCAGCAGTCAGACCAAAGAGACCCAGTACTTC

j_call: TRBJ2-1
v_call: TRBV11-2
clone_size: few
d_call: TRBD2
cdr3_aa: CASSLLSGGSYNEQFF
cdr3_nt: TGTGCCAGCAGCTTACTAAGCGGGGGTTCCTACAATGAGCAGTTCTTC

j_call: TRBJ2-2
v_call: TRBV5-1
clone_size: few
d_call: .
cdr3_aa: CASSFGQRHGELFF
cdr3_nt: TGCGCCAGCAGCTTCGGACAGCGTCACGGGGAGCTGTTTTTT

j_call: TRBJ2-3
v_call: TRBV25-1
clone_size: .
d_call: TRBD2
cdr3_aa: CASSDPLMLAGGTDTQYF
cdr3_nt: TGTGCCAGCAGTGACCCCCTGATGCTAGCGGGGGGCACAGATACGCAGTATTTT

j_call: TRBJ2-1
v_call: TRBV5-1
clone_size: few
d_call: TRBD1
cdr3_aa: CASSRLTGYEQFF
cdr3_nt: TGCGCCAGCAGCAGACTGACAGGGTATGAGCAGTTCTTC